This passage covers 32 T cell receptor beta chains from one sample sequenced in a study of cytomegalovirus exposure and HLA in healthy donors. The PCR used 60 Vbeta and 13 Jbeta primers. Measured with immunoSEQ multiplex PCR; TCRdb has only the in-frame clones, and not every one. The sample gives 150,000 to 200,000 clones, about four fifths of which show up once; more than 1.5% is in the top ten. The sequenced sample was PBMCs. These receptors came from a man aged 35-49 years in good health and CMV-seronegative.

This sequence joins TRBV4-2 and TRBJ2-7; D unresolved. The CDR3 runs 15 residues. The V end was cut by 0 bases, the J end by 5 bases, with 14 bases between. Germline V gene data show CDR1 as LGHNA and CDR2 as YNFKEQ. The CDR3 DNA follows: TGTGCCAGCAGCCAAGATTTGGGCAGGCCGGACGAGCAGTACTTC. This gives the protein CASSQDLGRPDEQYF.

This clone came up once. This sequence joins TRBV5-1 and TRBJ2-7; 9 bases align to TRBD1. Germline V gives CDR1 SGHRS, CDR2 YFSETQ. The CDR3 is made up of 13 amino acids. V was clipped by 6 bases and J by 4 bases; unmatched bases: 5. CDR3 nucleotides: TGCGCCAGCACAGGACAGGGGCCATACGAGCAGTACTTC. Amino acids: CASTGQGPYEQYF.

This chain joins TRBV5-4 and TRBJ2-5; D may be TRBD2 (5 bases). CDR1 and CDR2 (germline): SGHNT, YYREEE (reference sequence). Deletions cut 0 bases from V and 5 bases from J, with 14 bases between. The CDR3 length is 15 residues. DNA of the CDR3: TGTGCCAGCAGCTTGGGGAGTAGCGCCCGGGAGACCCAGTACTTC. This encodes CASSLGSSARETQYF.

This chain joins TRBV5-1 and TRBJ1-1; D not resolved. The CDR3 loop spans 13 amino acids. CDR1 and CDR2 (germline): SGHRS, YFSETQ. V lost 7 bases to trimming and J lost 3 bases, with 13 bases between them. The CDR3 is CASLSRPDTEAFF. The CDR3 nucleotides are TGCGCCAGCCTCTCCCGTCCGGACACTGAAGCTTTCTTT.

This clone appeared a few times. The CDR3 coding sequence is TGTGCCAGCAGCGTTTCGACGGGAGCAGATACGCAGTATTTT. The encoded protein is CASSVSTGADTQYF. The V call is TRBV9, the J call TRBJ2-3; a weak D match, TRBD2 (6 bases). V lost 2 bases and J 4 bases, leaving 11 bases between the germline ends. The germline V gene encodes CDR1 SGDLS and CDR2 YYNGEE. The CDR3 is 14 residues long.

Details on this clone: The junction does not match germline at one end; this may be a read error. This chain links TRBV28 with TRBJ2-7, with D hard to call. Germline CDR1 MDHEN, CDR2 SYDVKM. The CDR3 runs 14 residues. CDR3 nucleotide sequence: TGTGCCGGCAGTTTAGGCGGAACCCATTACGAGCAGTACTTC. Protein product: CAGSLGGTHYEQYF.

J is TRBJ1-1 and V is TRBV7-9; no reliable D call. The V and J ends lost 2 bases and 10 bases respectively, with 14 bases between them. The CDR3 runs 13 residues. CDR1 is SEHNR, CDR2 FQNEAQ, per germline (reference sequence). The CDR3 spells CASSLLGEVGAFF. DNA of the CDR3: TGTGCCAGCAGCTTATTAGGCGAGGTCGGAGCTTTCTTT. The variable domain in full, with the rest retrieved from reference TRBV7-9 and TRBJ1-1, is DTGVSQNPRHKITKRGQNVTFRCDPISEHNRLYWYRQTLGQGPEFLTYFQNEAQLEKSRLLSDRFSAERPKGSFSTLEIQRTEQGDSAMYLCASSLLGEVGAFFGQGTRLTVV.

The chain recombines TRBV4-1 with TRBJ2-1; TRBD2 agrees at 9 bases. The V and J ends lost 0 bases and 3 bases, in that order; junction bases with no gene match: 6. The CDR3 is 17 residues long. In germline, CDR1 is MGHRA, CDR2 YSYEKL. CDR3 coding DNA: TGCGCCAGCAGCCAAGATCAGACTAGCGGCGGCTACAATGAGCAGTTCTTC. Protein: CASSQDQTSGGYNEQFF.

The V gene is TRBV28, the J gene TRBJ2-5; TRBD1 matches at 9 bases. With 4 bases clipped from V and 3 bases from J, the junction kept 9 bases outside the gene matches. Germline CDR1 reads MDHEN; CDR2 reads SYDVKM. CDR3 size: 16 residues. In DNA form, the CDR3 reads TGTGCCAGCAGTTCTCCTTCGGACAGGGGAAAAGAGACCCAGTACTTC. The encoded protein is CASSSPSDRGKETQYF.

The gene calls are TRBV21-1 and TRBJ2-7; TRBD2, the D gene given by the table, was not confirmed from the DNA. TRBV21-1 has pseudogene status. This CDR3 is 24 amino acids long. The CDR3 DNA follows: TGTGCCAGCAGCAAAATACCCGTTGATAGTTGGGACCTAGCGGGGCGACCTTCTGGCTACGAGCAGTACTTC. Amino acid sequence: CASSKIPVDSWDLAGRPSGYEQYF.

To note about this clone: The junction departs from germline at one end; a sequencing error may be responsible. The chain joins TRBV28 to TRBJ2-1; D is perhaps TRBD2 (6 bases). The CDR3 spans 15 residues. Germline V gene lookup returns CDR1 MDHEN and CDR2 SYDVKM. The CDR3 protein is CASSVTGTQHNEQLF. CDR3 coding DNA: TGTGCCAGCAGTGTAACCGGGACTCAACACAATGAGCAGCTCTTC.

The V gene is TRBV5-1, the J gene TRBJ1-4, with D tentatively TRBD1 (5 bases). Between the trimmed V and J ends, which lost 4 bases and 8 bases, there was a span of 18 bases. The CDR3 sequence is 15 residues long. Germline CDR1 reads SGHRS; CDR2 reads YFSETQ. CDR3 nucleotides: TGCGCCAGCAGCGGGTCGGGGACTTTGAGAGAAAAACTGTTTTTT. Translating gives CASSGSGTLREKLFF.

CDR3 residues: CASSVDRRDYGYTF. The CDR3, as DNA: TGTGCCAGCAGCGTAGATCGCAGGGACTATGGCTACACCTTC. The chain joins TRBV9 to TRBJ1-2, with D perhaps matching TRBD1 (5 bases). Germline CDR1 is SGDLS and CDR2 is YYNGEE. V lost 0 bases and J 3 bases, leaving 9 bases between the germline ends. The CDR3 loop spans 14 amino acids.

This clone was observed a single time. This chain connects TRBV18 to TRBJ2-7; tentative D call: TRBD2 (5 bases). Germline V lookup: CDR1 KGHSH, CDR2 LQKENI. Trimming cost V 3 bases and J 0 bases, with 9 bases left between them. This CDR3 spans 14 amino acids. The CDR3 nucleotides read TGTGCCAGCTCACCGGGCGGGCGCTCCTACGAGCAGTACTTC. Translation gives CASSPGGRSYEQYF.

The table lists this clone with a count of one. This sequence joins TRBV7-2 and TRBJ1-6; TRBD1 is a possible D gene (5 bases). The germline V gene has CDR1 SGHTA and CDR2 FQGNSA. Trimming pared 5 bases from V and 10 bases from J, leaving 21 bases between. There are 16 residues in the CDR3. The CDR3 DNA reads TGTGCCAGCAGCCCACAAGCGGGACCACGTGGATCACCCCTCCACTTT. Its translation is CASSPQAGPRGSPLHF.

This clone was seen once. The V and J genes are TRBV15 and TRBJ1-2, with D possibly being TRBD1 (6 bases). The CDR3 totals 13 residues. V lost 4 bases to trimming and J lost 4 bases, with 10 bases between them. Germline-derived CDR1 and CDR2 are LNHNV and YYDKDF (reference sequence). The CDR3 DNA reads TGTGCCACCAGCACCCAGGACAGCTATGGCTACACCTTC. Protein: CATSTQDSYGYTF.

This clone was recorded only once. The V gene is TRBV27, the J gene TRBJ2-3; a possible D gene is TRBD1 (6 bases). V gave up 9 bases and J gave up 2 bases, with 12 bases separating them. The CDR3 covers 13 residues. The germline V gene has CDR1 MNHEY and CDR2 SMNVEV (reference sequence). The CDR3: CARIRQVTDTQYF. In nucleotides, the CDR3 is TGTGCCAGAATTCGACAGGTCACAGATACGCAGTATTTT.

This rearrangement joins TRBV6-5 to TRBJ1-1; no reliable D call. The germline V gene encodes CDR1 MNHEY and CDR2 SVGAGI. There are 14 residues in the CDR3. V was cut by 6 bases and J by 5 bases, with 16 bases left in between. CDR3 residues: CASSGWEERTEAFF. The CDR3 nucleotides read TGTGCCAGCAGCGGTTGGGAGGAGAGGACTGAAGCTTTCTTT.

This chain uses TRBV28 with TRBJ2-3; tentative D call: TRBD1 (6 bases). Trimming stripped 5 bases from V and 2 bases from J, with 11 bases between. CDR3 length: 14 residues. Germline assignment: CDR1 MDHEN and CDR2 SYDVKM. In DNA form, the CDR3 reads TGTGCCAGCAGTACAGGGTCTATCACAGATACGCAGTATTTT. This gives the protein CASSTGSITDTQYF.

This clone was seen once. The chain couples TRBV4-2 to TRBJ2-1; 10 bases agree with TRBD2. CDR1 is LGHNA and CDR2 is YNFKEQ in the germline V gene. This CDR3 region has 14 residues. After removal of 0 bases from V and 12 bases from J, the junction contained 5 bases not matched to a gene. DNA for the CDR3: TGTGCCAGCAGCCAAGATGCGAGCGGGGGGGGGCAGTTCTTC. It yields the protein CASSQDASGGGQFF.

This chain connects TRBV4-1 to TRBJ2-7, with 7 bases lining up with TRBD1. Germline V lookup: CDR1 MGHRA, CDR2 YSYEKL. CDR3 length: 15 amino acids. The V and J ends lost 0 bases and 1 base, in that order; junction bases with no gene match: 3. The DNA for the CDR3 is TGCGCCAGCAGCCAAGAGGGGACAGATTCCTACGAGCAGTACTTC. It yields the protein CASSQEGTDSYEQYF.

For the CDR3, the DNA is TGTGCCAGCAGCTTTGGGCTAGCGAGGAACACCGGGGAGCTGTTTTTT. This codes for CASSFGLARNTGELFF. V is TRBV11-2 and J is TRBJ2-2, with D possibly being TRBD2 (6 bases). Germline lookup yields CDR1 SGHAT and CDR2 FQNNGV. The CDR3 is made up of 16 amino acids. V was cut by 3 bases and J by 1 base, with 12 bases left in between.

DNA of the CDR3: TGTGCCAGCAGCAATTTTCCGGGACAGGCTCAAGAGACCCAGTACTTC. Protein sequence: CASSNFPGQAQETQYF. This chain joins TRBV13 and TRBJ2-5, with 8 nucleotides matching TRBD1. V dropped 5 bases and J dropped 2; count of bases not matched to a gene: 10. CDR1 and CDR2 (germline): PRHDT, FYEKMQ (reference sequence). CDR3 length: 16 amino acids.

The chain couples TRBV30 to TRBJ1-1; possible D gene TRBD1, 5 bases. This CDR3 is 12 amino acids long. Germline values: CDR1 GTSNPN, CDR2 SVGIG (reference sequence). V was pared by 2 bases and J by 10 bases, with 14 bases between. The CDR3 bases are TGTGCCTGGAGTCTCAATAGGGGCTCAGCTTTCTTT. Its translation: CAWSLNRGSAFF.

J is TRBJ2-5 and V is TRBV18; D may be TRBD1 (6 bases). V shed 3 bases and J shed 5 bases, with 10 bases lying between them. Germline assignment: CDR1 KGHSH and CDR2 LQKENI. The length of the CDR3 is 13 residues. The CDR3, as DNA: TGTGCCAGCTCACCCTCAGGGGCGGAGACCCAGTACTTC. Its translation: CASSPSGAETQYF.

The genes are TRBV30 and TRBJ2-2, with D uncertain. The CDR3 spans 14 residues. Germline CDR1 reads GTSNPN; CDR2 reads SVGIG (reference sequence). V was cut by 0 bases and J by 3 bases, with 8 bases left in between. CDR3 protein: CAWSVNSYTGELFF. CDR3 bases: TGTGCCTGGAGTGTAAACAGCTACACCGGGGAGCTGTTTTTT.

The V and J genes are TRBV7-2 and TRBJ2-7; D ambiguous. CDR3 size: 13 residues. Germline V CDR1 and CDR2: SGHTA, FQGNSA. The V and J ends lost 4 bases and 0 bases respectively, with 7 bases between them. DNA of the CDR3: TGTGCCAGCAGCTCACCTAACTCCTACGAGCAGTACTTC. Translating gives CASSSPNSYEQYF.

This rearrangement joins TRBV11-3 to TRBJ2-3; TRBD1 agrees at 7 bases. The CDR3 length is 15 residues. J lost 6 bases, V lost 5 bases, and 11 bases had no gene match. Germline lookup yields CDR1 SGHNT and CDR2 YENEEA. The CDR3 loop reads CASSAQGGQRDTQYF. CDR3 DNA sequence: TGTGCCAGCAGCGCACAAGGGGGACAGCGGGATACGCAGTATTTT.

The chain couples TRBV2 to TRBJ1-4, with 7 bases matching TRBD1. The CDR3 has 15 amino acids. Germline trimming cut 3 bases from V and 7 bases from J; bases unmatched to any gene: 8. Germline values: CDR1 SNHLY, CDR2 FYNNEI. The CDR3 region has the DNA TGTGCCAGCAGTGACTTAGGGGGCCGGGGTGAAAAACTGTTTTTT. This translates into CASSDLGGRGEKLFF.

The CDR3 bases are TGCGCCAGCAGCCAGACAAGTACCCTAGCGGGTCAAGAGACCCAGTACTTC. It translates to CASSQTSTLAGQETQYF. The rearrangement joins TRBV4-3 to TRBJ2-5; 8 bases match TRBD2. V lost 3 bases, J lost 2 bases, and 11 bases stayed unmatched. The germline CDR1 and CDR2 sequences are LGHNA and YSLEER. The length of the CDR3 is 17 residues.

V and J are TRBV5-1 and TRBJ1-1, with D maybe TRBD1 (5 bases). The V gene lost 6 bases and the J gene lost 1 base, with 10 bases spanning the gap. Germline V lookup: CDR1 SGHRS, CDR2 YFSETQ. The CDR3 is 13 residues long. CDR3 sequence reads: CASIGGRNTEAFF. CDR3 in DNA: TGCGCCAGCATCGGGGGTCGGAACACTGAAGCTTTCTTT.

The V and J genes are TRBV7-7 and TRBJ2-2; TRBD1 matches at 9 bases. CDR3 size: 16 residues. Germline assignment: CDR1 SSHAT and CDR2 FNYEAQ (reference sequence). The CDR3 loop reads CASGDSGTGKSGELFF. In nucleotides, the CDR3 is TGTGCTAGCGGAGATTCCGGGACAGGGAAATCCGGGGAGCTGTTTTTT.